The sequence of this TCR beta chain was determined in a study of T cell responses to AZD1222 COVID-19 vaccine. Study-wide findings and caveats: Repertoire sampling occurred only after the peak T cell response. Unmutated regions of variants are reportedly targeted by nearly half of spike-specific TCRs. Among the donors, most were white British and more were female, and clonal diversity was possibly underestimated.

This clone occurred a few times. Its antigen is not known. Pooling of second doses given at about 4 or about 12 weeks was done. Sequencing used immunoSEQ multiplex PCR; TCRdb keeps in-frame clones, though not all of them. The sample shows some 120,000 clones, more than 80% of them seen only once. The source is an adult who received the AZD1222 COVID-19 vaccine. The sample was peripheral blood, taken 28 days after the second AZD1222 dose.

CDR3 protein: CATSDPTAVGPQHF. The CDR3 DNA is TGTGCCACCAGTGACCCGACAGCGGTGGGGCCCCAGCATTTT. The chain uses TRBV24-1 and TRBJ1-5; weak D call: TRBD1 (5 bases). V gave up 4 bases and J gave up 9 bases, with 15 bases separating them. The CDR3 covers 14 residues. Germline V lookup: CDR1 KGHDR, CDR2 SFDVKD.